These 9 T cell receptor beta chains were sequenced from one sample in a study of blood T cells in healthy people across ages. Next came a second PCR, run for about 6 to 12 cycles, which used a sample-barcoded 5' primer along with a J-beta primer mix. In TCRdb, the 5' RACE reads were re-called with MiXCR into one record per CDR3 protein. The sample contains around 850,000 distinct CDR3 sequences, roughly 35% of which appear only once. Sequenced input: blood. The receptors were sampled from a man aged 18 to 29 in good health.

The chain joins TRBV12-3 or TRBV12-4 to TRBJ2-7; a possible D gene is TRBD1 (5 bases). V was cut by 6 bases and J by 2 bases, with 17 bases left in between. The CDR3 runs to 15 residues. CDR3 residues: CASRALGRVAYEQYF. The CDR3 DNA follows: TGTGCCAGCAGAGCCCTAGGCAGGGTAGCCTACGAGCAGTACTTC.

The chain links TRBV6-2 or TRBV6-3 to TRBJ2-3; D call uncertain. Germline CDR1 is MNHEY and CDR2 is SVGEGT. CDR3 length: 14 residues. Trimming took off 10 bases at V and 6 bases at J, with 20 bases between the two ends. CDR3 nucleotides: TGTGCCACATCTCGTTCTCTTAACACGGATACGCAGTATTTT. This codes for CATSRSLNTDTQYF.

This clonotype was observed a handful of times. This sequence joins TRBV21-1 and TRBJ2-5; the D call in the table, TRBD2, was not verified against the DNA. TRBV21-1 has pseudogene status. CDR3 length equals 11 residues. CDR3: CASSKRRAQYF. The CDR3 region has the DNA TGTGCCAGCAGCAAACGGAGGGCCCAGTACTTC.

This clonotype occurred many times. The CDR3 DNA is TGTGCCAGCAGGGACTCCTACGAGCAGTACTTC. Translating it yields CASRDSYEQYF. The chain carries TRBV6-5 and TRBJ2-7; D remains unclear. CDR1 MNHEY and CDR2 SVGAGI come from the germline V gene. V dropped 6 bases and J dropped 0 bases, with 3 bases sitting between them. The CDR3 has 11 amino acids.

J is TRBJ1-1 and V is TRBV20-1; D unclear. CDR1 and CDR2 (germline): DFQATT, SNEGSKA (reference sequence). Trimming stripped 5 bases from V and 1 base from J, with 11 bases between. The CDR3 is made up of 13 amino acids. CDR3 amino acids: CSALGSWNTEAFF. The CDR3 DNA reads as TGCAGTGCTCTAGGGTCCTGGAACACTGAAGCTTTCTTT.

This chain connects TRBV7-2 to TRBJ2-6; D unresolved. Germline loops: CDR1 SGHTA, CDR2 FQGNSA. The CDR3 is 16 amino acids. The V and J ends lost 5 bases and 1 base respectively, with 12 bases between them. CDR3 sequence (DNA): TGTGCCAGCAGCCTTAGCATCGGGTCTGGGGCCAACGTCCTGACTTTC. This codes for CASSLSIGSGANVLTF.

The V and J genes are TRBV5-1 and TRBJ1-1, with 8 bases that match TRBD1. The CDR3 extends over 15 amino acids. V was clipped by 2 bases and J by 5 bases; unmatched bases: 8. CDR1 is SGHRS, CDR2 YFSETQ, per germline. The CDR3 spells CASSFYDRGGTEAFF. The CDR3 DNA follows: TGCGCCAGCAGCTTTTATGACAGGGGTGGAACTGAAGCTTTCTTT.

CDR3 loop: CASSLDDRPYEQYF. The CDR3 coding sequence is TGTGCCAGCAGCTTAGACGACAGACCCTACGAGCAGTACTTC. V gene TRBV7-2 combines with J gene TRBJ2-7, with D perhaps matching TRBD1 (5 bases). V was pared by 1 base and J by 2 bases, with 9 bases between. Per the germline V gene, CDR1 is SGHTA and CDR2 is FQGNSA. This CDR3 is built from 14 residues.

There are many counts of this clonotype. The chain links TRBV7-3 to TRBJ2-7; unclear D gene. The V gene lost 2 bases and the J gene lost 1 base, with 21 bases spanning the gap. The CDR3 loop spans 18 amino acids. Germline V CDR1 and CDR2: SGHTA, FQGTGA. In DNA, the CDR3 is TGTGCCAGCAGCTTATCCCACTTTCGGGCAGATAGTTCCTACGAGCAGTACTTC. Its protein product is CASSLSHFRADSSYEQYF.